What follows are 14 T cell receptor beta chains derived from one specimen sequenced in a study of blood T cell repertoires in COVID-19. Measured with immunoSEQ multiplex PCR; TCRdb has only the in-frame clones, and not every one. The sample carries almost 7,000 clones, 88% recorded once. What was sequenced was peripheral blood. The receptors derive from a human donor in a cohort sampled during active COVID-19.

The CDR3 spells CATQSAGELFF. The DNA for the CDR3 is TGTGCCACTCAGTCTGCCGGGGAGCTGTTTTTT. The genes are TRBV24-1 and TRBJ2-2; D not resolved. The CDR3 sequence is 11 residues long. The V and J ends lost 10 bases and 6 bases respectively, with 8 bases between them. Germline CDR1 reads KGHDR; CDR2 reads SFDVKD.

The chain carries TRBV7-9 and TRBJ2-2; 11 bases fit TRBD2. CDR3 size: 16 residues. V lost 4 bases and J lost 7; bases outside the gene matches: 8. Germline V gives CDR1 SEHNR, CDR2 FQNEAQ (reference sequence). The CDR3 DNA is TGTGCCAGCAGCTCCAAAGCCGGGACTAGCGGCGGGGAGCTGTTTTTT. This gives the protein CASSSKAGTSGGELFF.

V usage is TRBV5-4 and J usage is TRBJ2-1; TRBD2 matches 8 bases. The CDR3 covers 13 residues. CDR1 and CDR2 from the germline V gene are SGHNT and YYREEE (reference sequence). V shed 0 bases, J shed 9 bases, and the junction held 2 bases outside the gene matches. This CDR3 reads CASSLDAGGEQFF. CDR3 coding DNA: TGTGCCAGCAGCTTGGATGCGGGAGGTGAGCAGTTCTTC. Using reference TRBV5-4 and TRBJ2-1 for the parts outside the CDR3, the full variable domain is ETGVTQSPTHLIKTRGQQVTLRCSSQSGHNTVSWYQQALGQGPQFIFQYYREEENGRGNFPPRFSGLQFPNYSSELNVNALELDDSALYLCASSLDAGGEQFFGPGTRLTVL.

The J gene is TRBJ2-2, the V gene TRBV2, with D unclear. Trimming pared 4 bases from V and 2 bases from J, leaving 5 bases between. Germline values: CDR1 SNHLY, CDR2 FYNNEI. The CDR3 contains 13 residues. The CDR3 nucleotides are TGTGCCAGCAGTGTCATCAACACCGGGGAGCTGTTTTTT. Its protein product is CASSVINTGELFF.

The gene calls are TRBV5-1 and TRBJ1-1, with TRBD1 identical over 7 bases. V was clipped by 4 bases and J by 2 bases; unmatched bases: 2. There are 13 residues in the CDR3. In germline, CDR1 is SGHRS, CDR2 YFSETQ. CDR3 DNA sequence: TGCGCCAGCAGCAGACAGGGAAACACTGAAGCTTTCTTT. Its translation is CASSRQGNTEAFF.

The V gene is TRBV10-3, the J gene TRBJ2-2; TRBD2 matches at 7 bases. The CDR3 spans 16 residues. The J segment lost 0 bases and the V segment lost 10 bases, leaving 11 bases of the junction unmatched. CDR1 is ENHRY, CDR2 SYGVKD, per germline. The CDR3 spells CATRAGVAANTGELFF. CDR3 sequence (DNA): TGTGCCACCCGTGCGGGGGTAGCGGCGAACACCGGGGAGCTGTTTTTT.

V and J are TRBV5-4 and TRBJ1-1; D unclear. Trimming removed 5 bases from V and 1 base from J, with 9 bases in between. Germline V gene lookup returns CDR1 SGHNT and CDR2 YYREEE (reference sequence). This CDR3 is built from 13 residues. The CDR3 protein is CASRQTGNTEAFF. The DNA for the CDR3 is TGTGCCAGCAGGCAGACTGGGAACACTGAAGCTTTCTTT.

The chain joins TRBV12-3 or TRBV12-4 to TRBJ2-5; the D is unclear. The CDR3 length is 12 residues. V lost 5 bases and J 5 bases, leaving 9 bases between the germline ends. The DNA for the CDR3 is TGTGCCAGCAGTGAGGTCTTGGAGACCCAGTACTTC. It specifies CASSEVLETQYF.

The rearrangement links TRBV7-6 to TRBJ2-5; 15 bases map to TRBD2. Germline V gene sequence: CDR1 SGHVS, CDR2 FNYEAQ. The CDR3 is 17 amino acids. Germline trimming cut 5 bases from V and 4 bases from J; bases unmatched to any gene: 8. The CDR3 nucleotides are TGTGCCAGCAGCCCCGGGACTAGCGGGGGGATTGGAGAGACCCAGTACTTC. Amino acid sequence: CASSPGTSGGIGETQYF.

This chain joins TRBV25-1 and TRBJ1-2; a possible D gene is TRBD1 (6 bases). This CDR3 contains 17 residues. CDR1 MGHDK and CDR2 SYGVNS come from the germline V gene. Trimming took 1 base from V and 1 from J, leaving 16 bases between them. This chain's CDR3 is CASSESPGDILNYGYTF. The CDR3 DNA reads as TGTGCCAGCAGTGAATCCCCAGGGGACATACTTAACTATGGCTACACCTTC.

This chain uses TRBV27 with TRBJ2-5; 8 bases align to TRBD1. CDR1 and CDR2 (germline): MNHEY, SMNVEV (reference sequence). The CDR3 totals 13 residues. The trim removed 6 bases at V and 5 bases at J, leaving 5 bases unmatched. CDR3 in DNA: TGTGCCAGCAGGCCTCAGGGGGCTGAGACCCAGTACTTC. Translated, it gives CASRPQGAETQYF.

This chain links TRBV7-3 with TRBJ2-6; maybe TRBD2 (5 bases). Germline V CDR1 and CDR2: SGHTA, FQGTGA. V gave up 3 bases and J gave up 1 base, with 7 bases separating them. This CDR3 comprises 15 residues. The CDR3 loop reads CASSFGISGANVLTF. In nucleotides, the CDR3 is TGTGCCAGCAGCTTCGGGATTTCTGGGGCCAACGTCCTGACTTTC.

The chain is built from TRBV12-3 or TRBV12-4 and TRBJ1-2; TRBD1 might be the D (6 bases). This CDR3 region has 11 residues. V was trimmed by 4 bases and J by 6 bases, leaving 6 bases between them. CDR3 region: CASSSGDGYTF. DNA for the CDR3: TGTGCCAGCAGTTCAGGGGATGGCTACACCTTC.

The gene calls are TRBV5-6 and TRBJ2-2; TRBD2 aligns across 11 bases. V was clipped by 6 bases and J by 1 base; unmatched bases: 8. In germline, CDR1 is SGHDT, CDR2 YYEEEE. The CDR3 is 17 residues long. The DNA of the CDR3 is TGTGCCAGCACCTTCCTAACTAGCGGGGGGAACACCGGGGAGCTGTTTTTT. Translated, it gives CASTFLTSGGNTGELFF.